These 27 T cell receptor beta chains came from one sample sequenced in a study of cytomegalovirus exposure and HLA in healthy donors. Generated by immunoSEQ multiplex PCR, the TCRdb table keeps only in-frame clones and is missing some. The profile covers some 120,000 clones, with nearly 90% appearing a single time and about 3% taken by the ten largest. Sequencing was carried out using PBMCs. These TCRs come from a young man in good health and CMV-seronegative.

This clone was observed many times. The chain has TRBV6-5 and TRBJ2-1, with 9 bases that match TRBD1. The germline CDR1 and CDR2 sequences are MNHEY and SVGAGI. Trimming took 1 base from V and 8 from J; bases not matched to a gene: 9. The CDR3 is 16 residues long. The CDR3 nucleotides read TGTGCCAGCAGTTACTTGTCCGGGACAGGGTCGTATGAGCAGTTCTTC. This encodes CASSYLSGTGSYEQFF.

The chain has TRBV7-8 and TRBJ2-1, with TRBD1 matching over 8 bases. This CDR3 spans 13 amino acids. With V trimmed by 5 bases and J by 7 bases, 4 bases remained unmatched. Germline CDR1 is SGHVS and CDR2 is FQNEAQ. CDR3 region: CASSLRQGNEQFF. The CDR3 nucleotides are TGTGCCAGCAGCCTGAGACAGGGGAATGAGCAGTTCTTC.

Concerning this clone: The junction shows a germline mismatch at one end, possibly a read error. This chain links TRBV19 with TRBJ1-2; maybe TRBD1 (6 bases). The CDR3 runs 13 residues. Looked up from germline, CDR1 is LNHDA and CDR2 is SQIVND (reference sequence). The CDR3 region has the DNA TGTGCTAGTAGTATAGTGGCAGGGGATGGCTACACCTTC. Residues: CASSIVAGDGYTF.

The CDR3 protein is CASSLFADNSPLHF. The CDR3 DNA is TGTGCCAGCAGCTTATTCGCAGATAATTCACCCCTCCACTTT. This rearrangement joins TRBV7-2 to TRBJ1-6; D remains unclear. CDR3 size: 14 residues. CDR1 is SGHTA and CDR2 is FQGNSA in the germline V gene. V lost 2 bases and J lost 5, with 7 bases in between.

V and J are TRBV4-1 and TRBJ2-2; D possibly corresponds to TRBD1 (5 bases). V gave up 3 bases and J gave up 2 bases, with 13 bases separating them. The V gene's germline CDR1 is MGHRA and CDR2 YSYEKL. The CDR3 runs to 16 residues. The CDR3 spells CASSQDTHLNTGELFF. The CDR3 region has the DNA TGCGCCAGCAGCCAGGACACCCACCTCAACACCGGGGAGCTGTTTTTT.

The chain joins TRBV5-1 to TRBJ1-3; no definite D call. Trimming took 0 bases from V and 0 from J, leaving 10 bases between them. The germline CDR1 and CDR2 sequences are SGHRS and YFSETQ. The CDR3 length is 16 residues. The chain's CDR3 is CASSLAHINSGNTIYF. The CDR3 DNA sequence: TGCGCCAGCAGCTTGGCCCACATCAACTCTGGAAACACCATATATTTT.

This chain joins TRBV19 and TRBJ1-2; D may be TRBD1 (5 bases). Per the germline V gene, CDR1 is LNHDA and CDR2 is SQIVND (reference sequence). The V end was cut by 1 base, the J end by 5 bases, with 14 bases between. The CDR3 is made up of 15 amino acids. In DNA form, the CDR3 reads TGTGCCAGTAGTATAGGTGGCAGGGATTTATATGGCTACACCTTC. Protein: CASSIGGRDLYGYTF.

The chain carries TRBV4-1 and TRBJ2-7; no clear D gene. The CDR3 runs 17 residues. With 0 bases removed from V and 0 bases from J, the gap between germline ends came to 15 bases. Germline V gene lookup returns CDR1 MGHRA and CDR2 YSYEKL. Here the CDR3 DNA reads TGCGCCAGCAGCCAAGATGGGCAGCCGAGATTCTCCTACGAGCAGTACTTC. Translated: CASSQDGQPRFSYEQYF.

V and J are TRBV11-2 and TRBJ2-2, with D possibly being TRBD2 (5 bases). Germline CDR1 is SGHAT and CDR2 is FQNNGV. The CDR3 is 16 residues long. V was cut by 7 bases and J by 6 bases, with 21 bases left in between. The CDR3 coding sequence is TGTGCCAGCAACCCACTAGAAGTAGTTCGGGCCGGGGAGCTGTTTTTT. It yields the protein CASNPLEVVRAGELFF.

The rearrangement joins TRBV7-3 to TRBJ1-5; D not resolved. This CDR3 is 13 amino acids long. Trimming shortened V by 2 bases and J by 7 bases, and 9 bases separated the two germline ends. The germline gives CDR1 SGHTA, CDR2 FQGTGA. CDR3 protein: CASSLSAGQPQHF. Here the CDR3 DNA reads TGTGCCAGCAGCTTATCGGCAGGCCAGCCCCAGCATTTT.

The gene calls are TRBV7-2 and TRBJ2-7, with D uncertain. Germline V lookup: CDR1 SGHTA, CDR2 FQGNSA. CDR3 length: 12 amino acids. The V end was cut by 4 bases, the J end by 6 bases, with 10 bases between. This CDR3 is CASSSPPLEQYF. CDR3 in DNA: TGTGCCAGCAGCTCCCCCCCTCTCGAGCAGTACTTC.

This clone has just one count. The chain links TRBV10-1 to TRBJ1-3; D gene unclear. In germline, CDR1 is WNHNN, CDR2 SYGVQD (reference sequence). The CDR3 length is 16 residues. V was pared by 0 bases and J by 0 bases, with 9 bases between. The CDR3 DNA reads TGCGCCAGCAGTGAGTCTCCCCTCTACTCTGGAAACACCATATATTTT. This codes for CASSESPLYSGNTIYF.

The chain links TRBV4-1 to TRBJ1-5, with 9 bases lining up with TRBD1. The germline gives CDR1 MGHRA, CDR2 YSYEKL. The CDR3 length is 16 residues. Unmatched junction bases numbered 2, after V lost 1 base and J lost 1 base. Here the CDR3 DNA reads TGCGCCAGCAGCCAAGGACAGGGGGTAAGCAATCAGCCCCAGCATTTT. This sequence encodes CASSQGQGVSNQPQHF.

The chain has TRBV6-5 and TRBJ1-2; D unclear. The CDR3 is 13 amino acids. Germline assignment: CDR1 MNHEY and CDR2 SVGAGI. V lost 5 bases, J lost 1 base, and 8 bases lay in between. The CDR3 DNA follows: TGTGCCAGCAGTGGCCCGGGTAACTATGGCTACACCTTC. Encoded protein: CASSGPGNYGYTF.

This clone appeared a single time. The chain combines TRBV2 with TRBJ2-7; perhaps TRBD2 as D (5 bases). The CDR3 loop spans 15 amino acids. From germline, CDR1 is SNHLY and CDR2 FYNNEI. V lost 2 bases and J 0 bases, leaving 11 bases between the germline ends. Here the CDR3 reads CASSEMAAGSYEQYF. CDR3 DNA: TGTGCCAGCAGTGAAATGGCGGCGGGCTCCTACGAGCAGTACTTC.

The chain uses TRBV6-4 and TRBJ2-3; 14 bases fit TRBD2. The trim removed 5 bases at V and 2 bases at J, leaving 3 bases unmatched. Germline V gene lookup returns CDR1 MRHNA and CDR2 SNTAGT. This CDR3 is built from 16 residues. The CDR3 loop reads CASSRTSGGTTDTQYF. CDR3 nucleotides: TGTGCCAGCAGTCGGACTAGCGGGGGGACCACAGATACGCAGTATTTT.

The J gene is TRBJ2-1, the V gene TRBV19, with 7 bases that match TRBD1. The CDR3 is 13 amino acids. The trim removed 2 bases at V and 7 bases at J, leaving 2 bases unmatched. Germline CDR1 and CDR2: LNHDA and SQIVND (reference sequence). This chain's CDR3 is CASSIIQGNEQFF. The CDR3 nucleotides are TGTGCCAGTAGTATAATACAGGGGAATGAGCAGTTCTTC.

CDR3 nucleotides: TGCAGCGTTGAAAGTAGGGACAGCCATGGAGTAGGCGAAAAACTGTTTTTT. It specifies CSVESRDSHGVGEKLFF. The V and J genes are TRBV29-1 and TRBJ1-4; TRBD1 aligns across 7 bases. CDR1 and CDR2 from the germline V gene are SQVTM and ANQGSEA. The CDR3 runs 17 residues. J gave up 8 bases and V 2 bases, and 17 bases lay outside the gene matches.

The CDR3 DNA reads as TGTGCCAGCAGCTTCACAGAAGAGACCCAGTACTTC. Translation: CASSFTEETQYF. The V call is TRBV7-9, the J call TRBJ2-5; D remains unclear. Germline assignment: CDR1 SEHNR and CDR2 FQNEAQ (reference sequence). CDR3 length: 12 residues. Deletions cut 3 bases from V and 3 bases from J, with 5 bases between.

The chain combines TRBV5-4 with TRBJ1-3; D is undetermined. Looked up from germline, CDR1 is SGHNT and CDR2 is YYREEE (reference sequence). Trimming removed 4 bases from V and 0 bases from J, with 11 bases in between. The CDR3 runs to 15 residues. Written as DNA, the CDR3 is TGTGCCAGCAGCATGGCGGGGATCTCTGGAAACACCATATATTTT. Amino acids: CASSMAGISGNTIYF.

The J gene is TRBJ1-5, the V gene TRBV10-2, with D tentatively TRBD1 (5 bases). The CDR3 loop spans 15 amino acids. The ends were cut back, 3 bases at V and 2 bases at J, with 11 bases in the middle. Germline V gene lookup returns CDR1 WSHSY and CDR2 SAAADI. Here the CDR3 reads CASSDRGRGNQPQHF. In nucleotides, the CDR3 is TGCGCCAGCAGTGATAGGGGCAGGGGCAATCAGCCCCAGCATTTT.

This chain connects TRBV20-1 to TRBJ2-3; D perhaps matches TRBD2 (5 bases). The V and J ends lost 5 bases and 6 bases respectively, with 9 bases between them. This CDR3 contains 11 residues. The V gene's germline CDR1 is DFQATT and CDR2 SNEGSKA (reference sequence). CDR3 protein: CSASRRDTQYF. Written as DNA, the CDR3 is TGCAGTGCTTCCCGGAGGGATACGCAGTATTTT.

The J gene is TRBJ1-3, the V gene TRBV5-1; no clear D gene. Looked up from germline, CDR1 is SGHRS and CDR2 is YFSETQ. This CDR3 spans 16 amino acids. The ends were cut back, 0 bases at V and 0 bases at J, with 10 bases in the middle. The CDR3 region has the DNA TGCGCCAGCAGCTTGGGGCAGGCAAGCTCTGGAAACACCATATATTTT. Protein sequence: CASSLGQASSGNTIYF.

This chain connects TRBV6-5 to TRBJ2-3; 10 bases agree with TRBD2. There are 16 residues in the CDR3. V dropped 0 bases and J dropped 6; count of bases not matched to a gene: 6. The germline V gene encodes CDR1 MNHEY and CDR2 SVGAGI. CDR3 sequence reads: CASSYSSGGASDTQYF. In nucleotides, the CDR3 is TGTGCCAGCAGTTACTCAAGCGGGGGGGCTTCCGATACGCAGTATTTT.

The gene calls are TRBV6-5 and TRBJ2-7; TRBD1 might be the D (5 bases). CDR3 length: 13 amino acids. CDR1 and CDR2 (germline): MNHEY, SVGAGI. Trimming removed 5 bases from V and 7 bases from J, with 15 bases in between. CDR3 in amino acids: CASSPEGAVEQYF. The CDR3 region has the DNA TGTGCCAGCAGTCCCGAAGGGGCTGTGGAGCAGTACTTC.

The V call is TRBV9, the J call TRBJ2-5; D gene uncertain. Trimming left V 0 bases short and J 1 base short, with 16 bases between. CDR3 size: 17 residues. Germline values: CDR1 SGDLS, CDR2 YYNGEE. CDR3 amino acids: CASSVGGWSHTQETQYF. CDR3 sequence (DNA): TGTGCCAGCAGCGTAGGTGGCTGGTCCCACACCCAAGAGACCCAGTACTTC.

This clone was detected a few times. This rearrangement joins TRBV2 to TRBJ1-1, with D possibly being TRBD1 (5 bases). Trimming shortened V by 0 bases and J by 4 bases, and 12 bases separated the two germline ends. Germline V gene lookup returns CDR1 SNHLY and CDR2 FYNNEI. This CDR3 spans 15 amino acids. The CDR3: CASSEAGTGGTEAFF. The CDR3 DNA reads as TGTGCCAGCAGTGAAGCGGGTACAGGTGGCACTGAAGCTTTCTTT.